Many counts were recorded for the clone carrying this T cell receptor (beta chain). The antigen is unknown. The data originate from a study of breast tumors, draining lymph nodes, adjacent tissues. Regarding the study as a whole: Compared with basal-like, luminal-like tumors shared significantly more repertoire with nontumor tissue. Tumors had less TCR diversity than lymph nodes, more than nontumor tissue. That most tumor T cells come from lymph nodes remained unproven. The data were judged consistent with most tumor T cells coming from lymph node and expanding in tumor.

Axillary draining lymph nodes of breast cancer patients supplied the node samples. Germline V gene lookup returns CDR1 SGDLS and CDR2 YYNGEE. Trimming removed 0 bases at V and 2 bases at J, with 13 bases between. CDR3 length equals 16 residues. TCRdb fed the multiplex PCR reads into MiXCR, producing one record per CDR3 protein. The sample lists 150,000 or so distinct CDR3 sequences, approximately 30% occurring once. The TCR sequence derives from a female donor with breast cancer. Some clones in this sample may be carry-over from other donors' samples. Sequenced material: axillary lymph node tissue. The chain links TRBV9 to TRBJ2-3; D may be TRBD1 (7 bases). The CDR3 DNA reads TGTGCCAGCAGCGTAGCGGAGGGGGCGTCCACAGATACGCAGTATTTT. Translation gives CASSVAEGASTDTQYF.